This is a list of T cell receptor beta chains from one sample in a study of T cells in Graves' hyperthyroidism and ophthalmopathy. MiXCR, applied by TCRdb to the multiplex PCR reads, yields one record per CDR3 protein. The sample lists around 700,000 distinct CDR3 sequences, approximately 36% occurring once. Specimen: blood. Receptor source: a woman aged 40 to 50 with Graves' hyperthyroidism. The CDR3 runs from the conserved cysteine through the conserved F or W. The D gene is left open where the match is weak.

CDR3	D	V	J
CASIAGGNQPQHF	.	TRBV2	TRBJ1-5
CASRGQTGSSYNSPLHF	TRBD1	TRBV6-5	TRBJ1-6
CAISETGVGANVLTF	TRBD1	TRBV10-3	TRBJ2-6
CASSSTVLSSYEQYF	.	TRBV7-8	TRBJ2-7
CAANRGGRNQPQHF	.	TRBV19	TRBJ1-5
CASSQYFRGGNTEAFF	TRBD1	TRBV7-3	TRBJ1-1
CATSTRTGNYGYTF	TRBD1	TRBV15	TRBJ1-2
CASSQGDWTVYTGELFF	.	TRBV4-3	TRBJ2-2
CASSHFSGNTIYF	.	TRBV4-1	TRBJ1-3
CASSPGQIPHATNEKLFF	TRBD1	TRBV19	TRBJ1-4
CASSPFTSGFGYTF	.	TRBV11-2	TRBJ1-2
CAISEIAPGYEQYF	.	TRBV10-3	TRBJ2-7
CASGPADANTGELFF	.	TRBV6-1	TRBJ2-2
CASSVLGQGIYGYTF	TRBD1	TRBV6-5	TRBJ1-2
CAWSGVGHGYTF	.	TRBV30	TRBJ1-2
CAVSERTDRDGELFF	TRBD1	TRBV10-3	TRBJ2-2
CSAWTGRTEAFF	TRBD1	TRBV29-1	TRBJ1-1
CASSTGQQYF	.	TRBV7-2	TRBJ2-7
CASSLGQRLTGELFF	.	TRBV7-9	TRBJ2-2
CASSPPGTRETQYF	.	TRBV18	TRBJ2-5
CASSRNRDIGYTF	.	TRBV11-2	TRBJ1-2
CASSLLSGNTEAFF	.	TRBV7-9	TRBJ1-1
CASKDLSHTEAFF	.	TRBV6-5	TRBJ1-1
CASSISMFWSESNQPQHF	.	TRBV19	TRBJ1-5
CAVGTGNTGELFF	.	TRBV10-3	TRBJ2-2
CASSQESGSGGYTF	.	TRBV7-2	TRBJ1-2
CASSPQGETNEQFF	TRBD1	TRBV7-9	TRBJ2-1
CASSFPTSGANVLTF	.	TRBV28	TRBJ2-6
CSASAPGTGGGGEAFF	TRBD1	TRBV20-1	TRBJ1-1
CASSLPGRTDTQYF	.	TRBV2	TRBJ2-3
CASSLSGALSTEAFF	.	TRBV7-9	TRBJ1-1
CASSVDGLADETQYF	TRBD2	TRBV9	TRBJ2-5
CASSTRTGRTEAFF	TRBD1	TRBV9	TRBJ1-1
CATRQTLGQETQYF	.	TRBV6-5	TRBJ2-5
CSLDRGGGNTIYF	.	TRBV29-1	TRBJ1-3
CASSLGTGQSYEQYF	.	TRBV7-9	TRBJ2-7
CASDSAGKETQYF	.	TRBV25-1	TRBJ2-5
CASSLGTTGSPLHF	.	TRBV11-3	TRBJ1-6
CASSVSGGSSYNSPLHF	TRBD1	TRBV9	TRBJ1-6
CASSVLAGAYEQYF	TRBD2	TRBV9	TRBJ2-7
CAWSVGPTSGNTIYF	.	TRBV19	TRBJ1-3
CASRRPGPGELFF	.	TRBV10-3	TRBJ2-2
CASSIPQPTGSNYGYTF	.	TRBV19	TRBJ1-2
CSVGTQGVYEQYF	.	TRBV29-1	TRBJ2-7
CASSLAGHPASYEQYF	.	TRBV7-9	TRBJ2-7
CASSIEGFQPQHF	.	TRBV19	TRBJ1-5
CASSPLTLKTGELFF	.	TRBV19	TRBJ2-2
CASSQELGSGLNEKLFF	.	TRBV4-2	TRBJ1-4
CAEHRGLNNQPQHF	TRBD1	TRBV4-1	TRBJ1-5